This T cell receptor beta chain was captured by sequencing in a study of tumor-infiltrating lymphocytes in primary liver carcinoma. Study information: There were roughly 3.65 to 8 million productive TCRbeta reads per sample, a yield similar across tissue types. Findings and caveats of the study: Blood trailed tumors significantly in top-250-clone fraction (p = 0.039).

With around 490 ng total RNA as template and a constant-region primer, TCR beta cDNA was made. Slightly modified ARM-PCR served as the procedure for the TCR beta libraries. These libraries came from three rounds of nested multiplex PCR. TRBV1-TRBV30 forward primers and a C-beta reverse primer were used in the first two PCR rounds, which each ran for about 10 cycles. In TCRdb, the multiplex PCR reads were re-called with MiXCR into one record per CDR3 protein. The sample yields about 120,000 distinct CDR3 sequences, around 70% seen once. With regard to this clonotype: Its antigen is not identified. The conserved phenylalanine or tryptophan is not found at the CDR3 terminus, so this likely reflects a read error.

RNA and DNA were co-extracted from approximately 20-30 mg of unsorted bulk tissue. Every patient in the cohort had a primary liver carcinoma. That carcinoma was treated by surgical resection. The CDR3 runs to 14 residues. Germline V gives CDR1 SEHNR, CDR2 FQNEAQ (reference sequence). Input material: tumor-adjacent normal liver tissue. This TCR was sampled from a woman aged 55-70 years with primary liver carcinoma and hepatitis B virus infection. This chain links TRBV7-9 with TRBJ1-1; D perhaps matches TRBD1 (6 bases). The chain's CDR3 is CTSSLGGVNTEAFI. In nucleotides, the CDR3 is TGTACCAGCAGCTTAGGGGGGGTGAACACTGAAGCTTTCATT.